This section outlines one T cell receptor beta chain sequence together with its context. Its cognate antigen is unknown. Assay: immunoSEQ multiplex PCR; the TCRdb copy retains only in-frame clones and omits some. Seen here are under 300,000 clones, over 50% observed once, and the top ten hold around 10%. J lost 7 bases, V lost 5 bases, and 7 bases had no gene match. The V gene's germline CDR1 is SSHAT and CDR2 FNYEAQ (reference sequence). The CDR3 consists of 16 residues. The data were obtained in a study of shared clonotypes between healthy human individuals. Overall study: A couple of women and a few men aged 18 to 49 made up the donors. Study-level findings and limits: The genetic and exposure-history diversity represented was limited by few donors. Researchers sampled blood only, noting tissue repertoires likely differ.

This TCR was sampled from a young man in good health. Material for sequencing was memory CD4+ T cells sorted from blood. This sample's subset: CD45RA-negative fraction. This chain uses TRBV7-7 with TRBJ2-3, with 15 bases that match TRBD2. The DNA of the CDR3 is TGTGCCAGCAGCCCGGGACTAGCGGGAGGAGGGAATACGCAGTATTTT. It codes for CASSPGLAGGGNTQYF.